What follows describes a single T cell receptor beta chain. Its specificity is unknown. This CDR3 has 14 residues. Trimming took 7 bases from V and 3 from J, leaving 16 bases between them. Looked up from germline, CDR1 is MDHEN and CDR2 is SYDVKM. The record originates from a study of OX40 agonist ivuxolimab in advanced cancers. Study-level results: Compared with CD4+, CD8+ T cells on average had more expanded clones.

Sequencing was performed with immunoSEQ multiplex PCR; in TCRdb, only in-frame clones are kept and a portion is missing. The table has about 79,000 clones, roughly nine tenths seen once. This sample comprised CD4+ or CD8+ T cells sorted from blood, obtained in a trial of the OX40 agonist ivuxolimab. The clonotype originates from an adult with an advanced solid tumor such as melanoma, head and neck, liver or kidney cancer. The chain joins TRBV28 to TRBJ2-7, with D hard to call. The CDR3 reads CASNSLSFLYEQYF. The CDR3 coding sequence is TGTGCCAGCAACTCCCTTAGCTTTCTCTACGAGCAGTACTTC.